This T cell receptor beta chain was recovered during a study of cytomegalovirus exposure and HLA in healthy donors. Study as a whole: In an early release, HLA-typed donors contributed tens of millions of unique TCR sequences. Overall study results and limits: Researchers reported in a later analysis that a missense DCLRE1C variant was tied to TCR beta V- and J-gene trimming. An analysis that came later showed most CMV-associated TCR beta chains appearing HLA-restricted. Rarity characterized most TCR sequences, yet some public TCRs appeared in many donors.

It was with 60 Vbeta and 13 Jbeta primers that the PCR ran. Produced via immunoSEQ multiplex PCR; TCRdb's table is partial and in-frame only. Of over 150,000 clones listed, roughly 78% are singletons. CDR3 size: 15 residues. Germline V gene lookup returns CDR1 LNHDA and CDR2 SQIVND (reference sequence). The V gene lost 4 bases and the J gene lost 6 bases, with 15 bases spanning the gap. The table lists this clone with a few counts. Antigen unknown. This clonotype was sampled from a boy under 18 in good health and CMV-seronegative. Sequencing used PBMCs. The V gene is TRBV19, the J gene TRBJ2-2; D may be TRBD2 (6 bases). The CDR3 sequence: CASSTGEVWAGELFF. The CDR3 DNA is TGTGCCAGTAGTACCGGGGAGGTTTGGGCCGGGGAGCTGTTTTTT. Filled out from reference TRBV19 and TRBJ2-2, the complete variable domain reads DGGITQSPKYLFRKEGQNVTLSCEQNLNHDAMYWYRQDPGQGLRLIYYSQIVNDFQKGDIAEGYSVSREKKESFPLTVTSAQKNPTAFYLCASSTGEVWAGELFFGEGSRLTVL.